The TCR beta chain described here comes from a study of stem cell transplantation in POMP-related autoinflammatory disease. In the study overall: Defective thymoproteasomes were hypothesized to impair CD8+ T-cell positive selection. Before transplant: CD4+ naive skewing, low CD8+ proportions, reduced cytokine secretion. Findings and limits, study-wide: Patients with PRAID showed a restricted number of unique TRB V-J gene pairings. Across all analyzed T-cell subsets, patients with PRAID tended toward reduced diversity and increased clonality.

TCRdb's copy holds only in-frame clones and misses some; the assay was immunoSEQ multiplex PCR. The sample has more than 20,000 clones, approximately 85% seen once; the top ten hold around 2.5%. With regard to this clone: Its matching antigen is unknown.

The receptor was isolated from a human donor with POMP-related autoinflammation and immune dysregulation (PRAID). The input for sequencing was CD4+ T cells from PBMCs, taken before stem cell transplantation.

CDR3 coding DNA: TGTGCCTGGAGTCAGACGGCCTCTGGAAACACCATATATTTT. It yields the protein CAWSQTASGNTIYF. V usage is TRBV30 and J usage is TRBJ1-3; D is unclear. This CDR3 has 14 amino acids. CDR1 is GTSNPN, CDR2 SVGIG, per germline (reference sequence). V lost 2 bases and J 0 bases, leaving 8 bases between the germline ends.